This T cell receptor (beta chain) was documented in a study of breast tumors, draining lymph nodes, adjacent tissues. A remark on this clonotype: Its target is not known. This may be a read error, as it is one base from a much larger clone.

In germline, CDR1 is SGHKS, CDR2 YYEKEE (reference sequence). The CDR3 totals 15 residues. One entry per CDR3 protein, called by TCRdb with MiXCR from the multiplex PCR reads. The sample consists of about 300,000 distinct CDR3 sequences, 30% of them appearing once. Breast cancer patients provided tissue from their axillary draining lymph nodes. Notes on the study in general: Compared with lymph nodes, tumors were less diverse; compared with nontumor tissue, more. Data only fit, rather than demonstrated, lymph node origin of most tumor T cells. Luminal-like breast cancer showed significantly greater tumor-nontumor repertoire similarity than basal-like breast cancer did.

V gene TRBV5-5 combines with J gene TRBJ1-3; the D gene is possibly TRBD1 (6 bases). The sequencing input was axillary lymph node tissue. The origin of this receptor is a female donor with breast cancer. Some clones in this sample may be carry-over from other donors' samples. CDR3 sequence: CAGSLDGGDGNTIYF. The CDR3 DNA sequence: TGTGCCGGCAGCTTGGACGGGGGCGATGGAAACACCATATATTTT. Full variable domain (outside the CDR3, taken from reference TRBV5-5 and TRBJ1-3): DAGVTQSPTHLIKTRGQQVTLRCSPISGHKSVSWYQQVLGQGPQFIFQYYEKEERGRGNFPDRFSARQFPNYSSELNVNALLLGDSALYLCAGSLDGGDGNTIYFGEGSWLTVV.